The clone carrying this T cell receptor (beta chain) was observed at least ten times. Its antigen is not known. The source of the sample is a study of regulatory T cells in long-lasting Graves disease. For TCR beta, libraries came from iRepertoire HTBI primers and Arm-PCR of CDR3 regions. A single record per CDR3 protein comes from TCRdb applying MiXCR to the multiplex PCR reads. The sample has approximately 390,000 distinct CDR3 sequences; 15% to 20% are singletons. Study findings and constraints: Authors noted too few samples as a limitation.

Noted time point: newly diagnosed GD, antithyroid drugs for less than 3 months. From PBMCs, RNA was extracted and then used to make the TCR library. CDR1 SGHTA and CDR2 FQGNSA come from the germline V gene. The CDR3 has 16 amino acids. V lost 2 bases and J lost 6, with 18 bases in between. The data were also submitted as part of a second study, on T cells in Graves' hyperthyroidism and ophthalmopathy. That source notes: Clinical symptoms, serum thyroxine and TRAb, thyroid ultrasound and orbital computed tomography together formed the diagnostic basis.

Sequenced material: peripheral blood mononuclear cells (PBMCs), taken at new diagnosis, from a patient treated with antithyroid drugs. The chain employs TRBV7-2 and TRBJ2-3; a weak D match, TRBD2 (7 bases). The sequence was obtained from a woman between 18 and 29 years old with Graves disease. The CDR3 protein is CASSLNGGGGVDTQYF. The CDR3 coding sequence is TGTGCCAGCAGCTTAAACGGAGGGGGGGGTGTCGATACGCAGTATTTT. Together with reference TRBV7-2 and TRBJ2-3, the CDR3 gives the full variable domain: GAGVSQSPSNKVTEKGKDVELRCDPISGHTALYWYRQSLGQGLEFLIYFQGNSAPDKSGLPSDRFSAERTGGSVSTLTIQRTQQEDSAVYLCASSLNGGGGVDTQYFGPGTRLTVL.